This entry is about one T cell receptor beta chain. Antigen: not known. Germline CDR1 is SGHRS and CDR2 is YFSETQ. V was trimmed by 1 base and J by 3 bases, leaving 10 bases between them. The CDR3 is 14 residues long. This sample is part of a study of T cell responses to AZD1222 COVID-19 vaccine. Study-level background: Second-dose intervals near 4 or 12 weeks were combined. Study findings and constraints: Repertoires were obtained solely post-peak T cell response. Most donors were white British and more were female, and clonal diversity was possibly underestimated.

Generated by immunoSEQ multiplex PCR, the TCRdb table keeps only in-frame clones and is missing some. The top ten clones hold 3.1% of a sample with over 100,000 clones, over 75% of them seen once. This receptor was obtained from an adult in good health. The input for sequencing was peripheral blood, taken on day 0 of AZD1222 vaccination. The rearrangement uses TRBV5-1 and TRBJ1-2; unclear D gene. The CDR3 region has the DNA TGCGCCAGCAGCTTGAATAGCCCACACTATGGCTACACCTTC. Translating it yields CASSLNSPHYGYTF.